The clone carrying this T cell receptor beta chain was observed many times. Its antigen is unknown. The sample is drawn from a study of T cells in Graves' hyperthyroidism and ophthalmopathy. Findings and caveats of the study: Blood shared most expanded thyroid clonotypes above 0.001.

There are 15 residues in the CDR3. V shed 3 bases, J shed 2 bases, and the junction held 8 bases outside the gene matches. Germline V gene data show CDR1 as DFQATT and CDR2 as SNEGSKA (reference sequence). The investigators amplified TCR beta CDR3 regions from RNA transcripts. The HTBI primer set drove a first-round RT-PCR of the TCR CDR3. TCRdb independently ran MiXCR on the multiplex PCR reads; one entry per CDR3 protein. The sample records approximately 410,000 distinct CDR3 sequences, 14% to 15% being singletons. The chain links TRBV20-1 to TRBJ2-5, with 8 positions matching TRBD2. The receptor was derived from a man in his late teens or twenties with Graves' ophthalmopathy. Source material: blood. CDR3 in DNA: TGCAGTGCTAGCTCCGCGGGGGGAAGTCAAGAGACCCAGTACTTC. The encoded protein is CSASSAGGSQETQYF.